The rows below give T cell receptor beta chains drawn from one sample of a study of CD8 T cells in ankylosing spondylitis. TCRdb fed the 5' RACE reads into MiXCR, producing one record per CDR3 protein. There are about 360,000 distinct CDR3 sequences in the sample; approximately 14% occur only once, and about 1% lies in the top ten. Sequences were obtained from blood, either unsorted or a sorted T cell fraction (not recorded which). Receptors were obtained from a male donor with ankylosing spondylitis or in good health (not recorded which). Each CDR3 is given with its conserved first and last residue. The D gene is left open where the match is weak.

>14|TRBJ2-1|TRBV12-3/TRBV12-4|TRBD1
CASTRQGSYNEQFF
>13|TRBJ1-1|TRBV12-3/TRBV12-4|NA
CASSLSHGIEAFF
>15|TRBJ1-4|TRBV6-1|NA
CATSDPQGLYEKLFF
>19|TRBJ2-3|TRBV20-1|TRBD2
CSARDHPGLAGGSTDTQYF
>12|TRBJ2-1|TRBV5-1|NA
CASSPAAGSPFF
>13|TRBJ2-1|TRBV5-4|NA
CASAGGIANEQFF
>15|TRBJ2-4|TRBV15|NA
CATKSRDSAKNIQYF
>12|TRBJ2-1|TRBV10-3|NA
CASRGLNNEQFF
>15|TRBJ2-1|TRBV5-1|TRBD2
CASSRVAGERNEQFF
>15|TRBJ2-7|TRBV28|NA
CASSRSGAGEYEQYF
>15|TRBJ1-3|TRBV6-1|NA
CASRLPGGSGNTIYF
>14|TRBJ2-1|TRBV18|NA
CASSPPAGSNEQFF
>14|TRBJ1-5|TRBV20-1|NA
CSARGTPSNQPQHF
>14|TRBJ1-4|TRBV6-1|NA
CASSEGRQREKLFF
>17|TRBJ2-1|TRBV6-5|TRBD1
CASSYSGDRARYNEQFF
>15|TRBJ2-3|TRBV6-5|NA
CASSYAGVSTGTQYF
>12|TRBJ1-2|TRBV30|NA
CAWGRVDYGYTF
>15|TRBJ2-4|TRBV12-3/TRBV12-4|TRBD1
CASKQGDSTKNIQYF
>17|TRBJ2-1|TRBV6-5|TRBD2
CASSYSGAGGPSNEQFF
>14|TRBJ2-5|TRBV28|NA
CAVQGSGGQETQYF
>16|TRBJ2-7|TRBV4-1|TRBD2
CASSQERLAGVYEQYF
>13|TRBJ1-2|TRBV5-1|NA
CASSLALGEGYTF
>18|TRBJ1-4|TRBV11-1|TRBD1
CTFCKRAGTVTTNEKLFF
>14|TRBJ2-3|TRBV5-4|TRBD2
CASSLAGARDTQYF
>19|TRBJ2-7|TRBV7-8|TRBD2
CASSLAVLAGTTHSYEQYF
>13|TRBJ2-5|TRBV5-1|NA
CASSSGGEETQYF
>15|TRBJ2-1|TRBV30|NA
CAWTDGGSSYNEQFF
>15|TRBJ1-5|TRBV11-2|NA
CASSLGSPSNQPQHF
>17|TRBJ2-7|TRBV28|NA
CASSLGSGGWSSYEQYF
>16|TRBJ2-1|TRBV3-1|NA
CASSPGTKTSYNEQFF
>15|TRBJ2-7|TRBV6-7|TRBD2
CASSWGLAKVYEQYF
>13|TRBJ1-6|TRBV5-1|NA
CASGKEYNSPLHF
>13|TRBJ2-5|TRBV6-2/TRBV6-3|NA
CASSSPIGETQYF
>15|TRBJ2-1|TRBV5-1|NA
CASSLEDPTVNEQFF
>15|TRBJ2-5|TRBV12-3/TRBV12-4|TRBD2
CASRSDGGGEETQYF
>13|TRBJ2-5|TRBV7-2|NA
CASSLSGPGTQYF
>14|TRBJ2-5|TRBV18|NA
CASSPPAIPETQYF
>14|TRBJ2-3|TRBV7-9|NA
CASSPLRPADTQYF
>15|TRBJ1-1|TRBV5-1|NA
CASSQGSTENTEAFF
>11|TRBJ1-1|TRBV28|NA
CASSSFREAFF
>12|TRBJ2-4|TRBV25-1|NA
CASSFDTAIQYF
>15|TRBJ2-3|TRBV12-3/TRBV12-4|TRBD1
CASGVDRGRTDTQYF
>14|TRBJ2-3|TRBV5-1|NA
CASSLPGGTDTQYF
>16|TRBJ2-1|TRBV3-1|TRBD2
CASSHAGTSGHNEQFF